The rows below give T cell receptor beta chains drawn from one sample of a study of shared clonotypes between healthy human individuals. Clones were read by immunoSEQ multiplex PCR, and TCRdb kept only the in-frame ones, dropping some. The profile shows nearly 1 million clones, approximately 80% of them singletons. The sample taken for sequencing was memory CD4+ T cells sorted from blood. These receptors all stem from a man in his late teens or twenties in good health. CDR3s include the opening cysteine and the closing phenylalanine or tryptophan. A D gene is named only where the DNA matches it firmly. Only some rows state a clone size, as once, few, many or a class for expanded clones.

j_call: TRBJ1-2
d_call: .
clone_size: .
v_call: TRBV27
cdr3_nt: TGTGCCAGCAGTTTACAAAGAAACTATGGCTACACCTTC
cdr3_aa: CASSLQRNYGYTF

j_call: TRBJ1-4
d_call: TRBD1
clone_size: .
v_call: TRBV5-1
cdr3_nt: TGCGCCAGCAGCTTCGGACAGGGGGACGAAAAACTGTTTTTT
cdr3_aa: CASSFGQGDEKLFF

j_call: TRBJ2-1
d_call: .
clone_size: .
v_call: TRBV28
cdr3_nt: TGTGCCAGCAGTTTCCCGCAACACTACTATTTTGGGCAGTTCTTC
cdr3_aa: CASSFPQHYYFGQFF

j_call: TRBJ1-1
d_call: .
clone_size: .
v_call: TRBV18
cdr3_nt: TGTGCCAGCTCACCAAACAGGGTAATGAACACTGAAGCTTTCTTT
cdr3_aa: CASSPNRVMNTEAFF

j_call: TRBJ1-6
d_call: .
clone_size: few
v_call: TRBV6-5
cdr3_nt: TGTGCCAGCAGTTACTACGGGACCCAACCCCTCCACTTT
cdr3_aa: CASSYYGTQPLHF

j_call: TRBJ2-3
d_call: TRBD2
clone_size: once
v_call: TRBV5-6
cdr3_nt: TGTGCCAGCATCCGACTAGCGGTGCCAGATACGCAGTATTTT
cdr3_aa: CASIRLAVPDTQYF

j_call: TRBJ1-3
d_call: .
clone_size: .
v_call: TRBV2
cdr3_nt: TGTGCCAGCAGTGAAGCAGCAGGCCCTGGAAACACCATATATTTT
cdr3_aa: CASSEAAGPGNTIYF

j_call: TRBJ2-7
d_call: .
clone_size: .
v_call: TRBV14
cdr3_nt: TGTGCCAGCAGCCAAGACGAGGCCCTAAGGCAGTACTTC
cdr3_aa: CASSQDEALRQYF

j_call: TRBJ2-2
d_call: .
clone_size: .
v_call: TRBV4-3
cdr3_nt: TGCGCCAGCAGCGAAGTAAACACCGGGGAGCTGTTTTTT
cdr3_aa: CASSEVNTGELFF

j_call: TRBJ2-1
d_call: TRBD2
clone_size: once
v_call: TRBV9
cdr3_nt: TGTGCCAGCAGCGTAGGCCCGGGAGGGGGTATTTCAGAACACAATGAGCAGTTCTTC
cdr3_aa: CASSVGPGGGISEHNEQFF

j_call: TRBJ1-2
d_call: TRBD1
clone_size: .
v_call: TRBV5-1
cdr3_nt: TGCGCCAGCAGCTCCGGGACAGGGATTAGCTACACCTTC
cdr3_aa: CASSSGTGISYTF

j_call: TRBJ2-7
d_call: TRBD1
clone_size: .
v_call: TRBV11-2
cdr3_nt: TGTGCCAGCAGCCCGGCCGGGACAGGGGTATACGAGCAGTACTTC
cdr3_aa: CASSPAGTGVYEQYF

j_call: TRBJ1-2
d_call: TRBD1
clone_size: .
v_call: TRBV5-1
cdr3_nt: TGCGCCAGCAGCTTGGAGGGACAGGGGGCGTCAGGCTACACCTTC
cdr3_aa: CASSLEGQGASGYTF

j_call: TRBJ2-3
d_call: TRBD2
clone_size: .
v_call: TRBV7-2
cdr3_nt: TGTGCCAGCAGCCCAGACCTTGCGGGAGGGATGGATACGCAGTATTTT
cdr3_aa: CASSPDLAGGMDTQYF

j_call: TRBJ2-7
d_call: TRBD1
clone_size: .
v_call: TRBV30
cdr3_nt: TGTGCCTGGAGCAAGATTACTCCGGGACAGGGTTATTTTTACGAGCAGTACTTC
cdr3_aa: CAWSKITPGQGYFYEQYF

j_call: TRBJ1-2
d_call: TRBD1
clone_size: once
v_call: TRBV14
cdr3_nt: TGTGCCAGCAGCCGGGGGGGACAGGGCGTCTACACCTTC
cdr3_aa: CASSRGGQGVYTF

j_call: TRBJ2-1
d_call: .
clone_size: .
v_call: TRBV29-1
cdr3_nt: TGCAGCGTTGAGCCGGCCGAACGTCAGTTCTTC
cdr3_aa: CSVEPAERQFF

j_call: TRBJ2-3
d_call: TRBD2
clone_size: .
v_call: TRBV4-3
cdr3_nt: TGCGCCAGCAGCCAGGGGACTAGGAGCACAGATACGCAGTATTTT
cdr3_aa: CASSQGTRSTDTQYF

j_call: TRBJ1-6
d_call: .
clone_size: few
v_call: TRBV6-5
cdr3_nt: TGTGCCAGCAGCCCCACCCGGGGGGTTCGTTCACCCCTCCACTTT
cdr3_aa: CASSPTRGVRSPLHF

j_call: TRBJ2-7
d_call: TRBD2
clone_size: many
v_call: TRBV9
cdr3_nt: TGTGCCAGCAGCGTAAGAATCGCGGGAGTAAACGAGCAGTACTTC
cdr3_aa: CASSVRIAGVNEQYF

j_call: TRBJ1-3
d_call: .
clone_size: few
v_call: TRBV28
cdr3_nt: TGTGCCAGCAGTCAAACTGGAAACACCATATATTTT
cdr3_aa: CASSQTGNTIYF

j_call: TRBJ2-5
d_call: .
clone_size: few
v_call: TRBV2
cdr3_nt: TGTGCCAGCAGTCAAAAACAGTACCAAGAGACCCAGTACTTC
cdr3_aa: CASSQKQYQETQYF

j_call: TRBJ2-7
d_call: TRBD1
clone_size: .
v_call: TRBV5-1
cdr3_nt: TGCGCCAGCAGACTTGGGACAGGAAACTACGAGCAGTACTTC
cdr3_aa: CASRLGTGNYEQYF

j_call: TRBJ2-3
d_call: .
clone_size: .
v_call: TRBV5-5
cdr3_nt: TGTGCCAGCAGCTTAACAGGGCTTGGCACAGATACGCAGTATTTT
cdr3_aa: CASSLTGLGTDTQYF

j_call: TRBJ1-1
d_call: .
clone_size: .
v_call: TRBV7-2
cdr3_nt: TGTGCCAGCAGCGCGTCACAGGGCATGAACACTGAAGCTTTCTTT
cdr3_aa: CASSASQGMNTEAFF

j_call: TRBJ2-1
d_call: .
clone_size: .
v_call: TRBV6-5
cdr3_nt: TGTGCCAGCAGTTACTCGAGGGTGGGAGAGCAGTTCTTC
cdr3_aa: CASSYSRVGEQFF

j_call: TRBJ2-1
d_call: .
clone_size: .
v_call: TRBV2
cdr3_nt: TGTGCCTCCACAAGCGTCTCCTACAATGAGCAGTTCTTC
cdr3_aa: CASTSVSYNEQFF

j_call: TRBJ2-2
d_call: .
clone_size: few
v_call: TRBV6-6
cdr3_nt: TGTGCCAGCAGCCCTGATGTGATCACCGGGGAGCTGTTTTTT
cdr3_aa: CASSPDVITGELFF

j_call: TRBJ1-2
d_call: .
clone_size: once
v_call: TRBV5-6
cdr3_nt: TGTGCCAGCAGCTTGGGAATTTGGAGGGGAGTAGGGGGCTACACCTTC
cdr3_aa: CASSLGIWRGVGGYTF

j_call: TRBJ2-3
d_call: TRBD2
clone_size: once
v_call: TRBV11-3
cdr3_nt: TGTGCCAGCAGCTTGGCTAGCGGGGGGGATACGCAGTATTTT
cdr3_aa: CASSLASGGDTQYF

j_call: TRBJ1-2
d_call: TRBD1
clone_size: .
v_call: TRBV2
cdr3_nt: TGTGCCAGCAGTCCCTTCCGGGACAGGGCTTGGGGCTACACCTTC
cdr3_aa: CASSPFRDRAWGYTF

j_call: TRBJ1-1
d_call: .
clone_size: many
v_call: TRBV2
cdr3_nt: TGTGCCAGTAACCCAGGGAACACTGAAGCTTTCTTT
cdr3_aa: CASNPGNTEAFF

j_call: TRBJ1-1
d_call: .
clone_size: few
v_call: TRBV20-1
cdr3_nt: TGCAGTGGGGAGGATCACACTGAAGCTTTCTTT
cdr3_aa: CSGEDHTEAFF

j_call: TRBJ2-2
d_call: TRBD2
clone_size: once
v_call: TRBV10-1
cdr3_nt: TGCGCCAGCAGTGCCCCGGGACTAGCGGGCGAAACCGGGGAGCTGTTTTTT
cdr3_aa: CASSAPGLAGETGELFF

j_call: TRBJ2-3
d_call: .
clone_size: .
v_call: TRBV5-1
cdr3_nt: TGCGCCAGCAGCCCGAAAAGCTTAACCGGTGCAGATACGCAGTATTTT
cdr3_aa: CASSPKSLTGADTQYF

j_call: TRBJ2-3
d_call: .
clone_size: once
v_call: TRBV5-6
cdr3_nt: TGTGCCAGCAGCCCTCTAGGCGGCAGGGACGCAGATACGCAGTATTTT
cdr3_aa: CASSPLGGRDADTQYF

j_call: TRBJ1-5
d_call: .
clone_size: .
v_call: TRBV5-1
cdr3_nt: TGCGCCAGCAGCTTGGCGGGGAATAGCAATCAGCCCCAGCATTTT
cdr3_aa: CASSLAGNSNQPQHF

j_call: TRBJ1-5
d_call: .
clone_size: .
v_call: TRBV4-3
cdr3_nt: TGCGCCAGCAGCCAAGATCACAATCAGCCCCAGCATTTT
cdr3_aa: CASSQDHNQPQHF

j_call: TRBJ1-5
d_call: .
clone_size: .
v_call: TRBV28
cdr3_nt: TGTGCCAGCAGGTTTAGCATCCGGGGCTCCAATCAGCCCCAGCATTTT
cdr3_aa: CASRFSIRGSNQPQHF